What follows are 10 T cell receptor beta chains derived from one specimen sequenced in a study of Ad26.COV2.S vaccination and SARS-CoV-2 variants. Stated treatment: some 20 received Ad26.COV2.S at low or high dose, single or two shots; about 5 received placebo; per-sample allocation not given. It was on day 63 after the first vaccine or placebo injection that samples were taken. Some clones are missing from TCRdb's copy, which holds only in-frame ones; the method was immunoSEQ multiplex PCR. This table holds around 400,000 clones, 80% to 90% found once. Sequenced material: peripheral blood, taken in a trial of Ad26.COV2.S vaccine versus placebo. The origin of the receptors is a person between 18 and 59 years old who received the Ad26.COV2.S COVID-19 vaccine or a placebo.

This clone appeared a single time. This chain links TRBV6-2 or TRBV6-3 with TRBJ2-1; 12 positions match TRBD2. Looked up from germline, CDR1 is MNHEY and CDR2 is SVGEGT. The CDR3 consists of 16 residues. V dropped 4 bases and J dropped 7; count of bases not matched to a gene: 8. In nucleotides, the CDR3 is TGTGCCAGCAGTTTCGGACTAGCGGGGAAAGAAAATGAGCAGTTCTTC. This sequence encodes CASSFGLAGKENEQFF.

V gene TRBV7-3 combines with J gene TRBJ2-1; the D is unclear. The length of the CDR3 is 15 residues. V lost 4 bases to trimming and J lost 5 bases, with 15 bases between them. Germline CDR1 is SGHTA and CDR2 is FQGTGA. CDR3 DNA sequence: TGTGCCAGCAGCTCAAATGTATTAGCTAACAATGAGCAGTTCTTC. This sequence encodes CASSSNVLANNEQFF.

This chain links TRBV2 with TRBJ1-1; a weak D match, TRBD1 (5 bases). V was clipped by 3 bases and J by 2 bases, with 10 bases between them. The CDR3 has 14 residues. Per germline, CDR1 SNHLY and CDR2 FYNNEI. The CDR3 spells CASSDRVGNTEAFF. As DNA, the CDR3 is TGTGCCAGCAGTGACAGGGTGGGTAACACTGAAGCTTTCTTT.

The gene calls are TRBV7-9 and TRBJ2-5; tentative D call: TRBD1 (6 bases). V lost 6 bases, J lost 5 bases, and 19 bases lay in between. CDR3 length equals 15 residues. CDR1 is SEHNR and CDR2 is FQNEAQ in the germline V gene (reference sequence). CDR3 in amino acids: CASSPQGMGIETQYF. The CDR3, as DNA: TGTGCCAGCAGTCCACAGGGCATGGGGATTGAGACCCAGTACTTC.

The CDR3 spells CASTPGGSSYEQYF. The DNA for the CDR3 is TGTGCCAGTACACCAGGGGGCAGTTCCTACGAGCAGTACTTC. The chain links TRBV6-5 to TRBJ2-7, with TRBD1 matching over 8 bases. After removal of 9 bases from V and 1 base from J, the junction contained 8 bases not matched to a gene. CDR1 and CDR2 (germline): MNHEY, SVGAGI. This CDR3 is built from 14 residues.

A note on this clone: In the same sample, other DNA sequences code for this CDR3. The genes are TRBV5-1 and TRBJ2-5, with 12 positions matching TRBD2. The V segment lost 0 bases and the J segment 1 base; nucleotides outside the gene matches: 1. This CDR3 region has 16 residues. In germline, CDR1 is SGHRS, CDR2 YFSETQ. CDR3 protein: CASSLGLAGVQETQYF. The DNA of the CDR3 is TGCGCCAGCAGCTTGGGACTAGCGGGAGTCCAAGAGACCCAGTACTTC. Full variable domain (missing parts from reference TRBV5-1 and TRBJ2-5): KAGVTQTPRYLIKTRGQQVTLSCSPISGHRSVSWYQQTPGQGLQFLFEYFSETQRNKGNFPGRFSGRQFSNSRSEMNVSTLELGDSALYLCASSLGLAGVQETQYFGPGTRLLVL.

The V call is TRBV11-2, the J call TRBJ1-3, with D unresolved. Trimming took off 1 base at V and 4 bases at J, with 14 bases between the two ends. CDR1 is SGHAT, CDR2 FQNNGV, per germline. The CDR3 contains 16 residues. CDR3 sequence: CASSLGYGRLGNTIYF. CDR3 DNA sequence: TGTGCCAGCAGCTTAGGGTACGGGAGACTCGGAAACACCATATATTTT.

This rearrangement joins TRBV7-2 to TRBJ1-2; no firm D call. V was clipped by 5 bases and J by 3 bases, with 10 bases between them. CDR3 length: 13 residues. Germline loops: CDR1 SGHTA, CDR2 FQGNSA. CDR3 in amino acids: CASSPFVDYGYTF. CDR3 in DNA: TGTGCCAGCAGCCCCTTCGTAGACTATGGCTACACCTTC.

J is TRBJ2-1 and V is TRBV13, with 9 bases aligning to TRBD2. CDR3 length equals 16 residues. Trimming took 0 bases from V and 8 from J; bases not matched to a gene: 8. The V gene's germline CDR1 is PRHDT and CDR2 FYEKMQ (reference sequence). The CDR3 here is CASSLGGLAGRDEQFF. The CDR3 DNA reads as TGTGCCAGCAGCTTAGGCGGGCTAGCGGGAAGGGATGAGCAGTTCTTC.

This clone was detected a few times. The V gene is TRBV7-2, the J gene TRBJ1-5; weak D call: TRBD1 (6 bases). The germline gives CDR1 SGHTA, CDR2 FQGNSA. The length of the CDR3 is 13 residues. V lost 6 bases and J lost 0, with 6 bases in between. CDR3 in DNA: TGTGCCAGCAGGGACAGTAGCAATCAGCCCCAGCATTTT. As protein: CASRDSSNQPQHF.